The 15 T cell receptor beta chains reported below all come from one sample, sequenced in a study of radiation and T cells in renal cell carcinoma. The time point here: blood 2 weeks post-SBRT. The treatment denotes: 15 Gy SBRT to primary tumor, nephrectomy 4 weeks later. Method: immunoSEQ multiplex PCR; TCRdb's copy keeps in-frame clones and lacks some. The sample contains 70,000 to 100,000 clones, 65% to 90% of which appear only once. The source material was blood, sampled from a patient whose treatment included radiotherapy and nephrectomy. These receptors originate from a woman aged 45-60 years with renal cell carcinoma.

The CDR3 coding sequence is TGCGCCAGCAGCCAAGGCAGCAATCAGCCCCAGCATTTT. Protein: CASSQGSNQPQHF. The chain is built from TRBV4-3 and TRBJ1-5; D uncertain. Per the germline V gene, CDR1 is LGHNA and CDR2 is YSLEER. This CDR3 has 13 amino acids. V lost 1 base and J 1 base, leaving 2 bases between the germline ends.

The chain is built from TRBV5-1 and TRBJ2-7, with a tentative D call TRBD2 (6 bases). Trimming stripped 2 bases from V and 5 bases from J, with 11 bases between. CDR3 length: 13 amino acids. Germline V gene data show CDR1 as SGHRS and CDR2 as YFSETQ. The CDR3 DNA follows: TGCGCCAGCAGCTTAGGAGGGGTCCACGAGCAGTACTTC. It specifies CASSLGGVHEQYF.

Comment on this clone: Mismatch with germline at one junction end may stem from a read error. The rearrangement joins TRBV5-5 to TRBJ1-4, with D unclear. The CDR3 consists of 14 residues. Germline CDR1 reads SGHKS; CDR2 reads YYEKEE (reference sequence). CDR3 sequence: CASSNMSTIEKLFF. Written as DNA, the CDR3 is TGTGCCAGCAGCAACATGTCTACTATTGAAAAACTGTTTTTT.

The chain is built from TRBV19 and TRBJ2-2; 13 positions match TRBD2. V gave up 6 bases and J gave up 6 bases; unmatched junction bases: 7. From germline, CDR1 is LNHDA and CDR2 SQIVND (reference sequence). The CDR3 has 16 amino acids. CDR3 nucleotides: TGTGCCAGTAGCAAGAGACTAGCGGGGGGCCCCGGGGAGCTGTTTTTT. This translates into CASSKRLAGGPGELFF.

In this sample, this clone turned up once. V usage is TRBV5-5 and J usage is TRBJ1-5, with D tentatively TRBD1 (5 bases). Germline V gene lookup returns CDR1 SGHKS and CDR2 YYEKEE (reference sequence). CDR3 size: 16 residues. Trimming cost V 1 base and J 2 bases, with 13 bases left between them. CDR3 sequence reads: CASSLFPRVGNQPQHF. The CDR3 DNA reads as TGTGCCAGCAGCTTGTTTCCCAGGGTTGGCAATCAGCCCCAGCATTTT.

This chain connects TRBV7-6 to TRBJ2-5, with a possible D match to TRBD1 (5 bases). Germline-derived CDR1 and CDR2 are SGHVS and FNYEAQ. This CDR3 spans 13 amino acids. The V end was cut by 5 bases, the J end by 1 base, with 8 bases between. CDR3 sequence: CASSLQGQETQYF. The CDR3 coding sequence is TGTGCCAGCAGCCTTCAGGGCCAAGAGACCCAGTACTTC.

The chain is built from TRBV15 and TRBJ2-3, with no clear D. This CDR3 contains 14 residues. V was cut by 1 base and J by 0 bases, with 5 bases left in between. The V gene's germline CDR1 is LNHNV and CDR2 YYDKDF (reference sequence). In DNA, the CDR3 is TGTGCCACCAGCAGAGGTCCTAGCACAGATACGCAGTATTTT. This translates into CATSRGPSTDTQYF. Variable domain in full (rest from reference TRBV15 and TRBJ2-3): DAMVIQNPRYQVTQFGKPVTLSCSQTLNHNVMYWYQQKSSQAPKLLFHYYDKDFNNEADTPDNFQSRRPNTSFCFLDIRSPGLGDTAMYLCATSRGPSTDTQYFGPGTRLTVL.

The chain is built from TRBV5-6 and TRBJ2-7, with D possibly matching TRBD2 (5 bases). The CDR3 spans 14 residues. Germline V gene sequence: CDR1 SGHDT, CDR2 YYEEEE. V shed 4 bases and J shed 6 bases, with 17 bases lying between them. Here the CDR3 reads CASSPDSDWGEQYF. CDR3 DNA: TGTGCCAGCAGCCCGGACTCAGACTGGGGCGAGCAGTACTTC.

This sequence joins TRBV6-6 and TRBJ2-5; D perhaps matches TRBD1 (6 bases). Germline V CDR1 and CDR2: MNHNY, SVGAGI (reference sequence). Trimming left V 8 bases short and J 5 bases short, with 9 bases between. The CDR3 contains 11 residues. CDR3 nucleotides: TGTGCCAGCGAGGGGGACGAGACCCAGTACTTC. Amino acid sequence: CASEGDETQYF.

The CDR3 region has the DNA TGTGCCAGCAGTAGCGGGGTCCAAGAGACCCAGTACTTC. This sequence encodes CASSSGVQETQYF. The genes are TRBV13 and TRBJ2-5; TRBD2 matches 8 bases. V gave up 6 bases and J gave up 1 base; unmatched junction bases: 1. This CDR3 spans 13 amino acids. Germline values: CDR1 PRHDT, CDR2 FYEKMQ (reference sequence).

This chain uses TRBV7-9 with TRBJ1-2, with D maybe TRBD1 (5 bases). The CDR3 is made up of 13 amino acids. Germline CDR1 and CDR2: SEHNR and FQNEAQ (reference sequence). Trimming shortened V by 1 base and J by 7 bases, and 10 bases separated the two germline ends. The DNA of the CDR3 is TGTGCCAGCAGCTTAGGCAGGGATGGTGGCTACACCTTC. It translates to CASSLGRDGGYTF.

CDR3 amino acids: CASSLGSVDEQYF. CDR3 bases: TGTGCCAGTAGTTTGGGTAGCGTGGACGAGCAGTACTTC. This sequence joins TRBV19 and TRBJ2-7, with D possibly being TRBD2 (5 bases). Looked up from germline, CDR1 is LNHDA and CDR2 is SQIVND (reference sequence). The CDR3 has 13 amino acids. The V end lost 5 bases, the J end lost 5 bases, and 13 bases lay between the germline ends.

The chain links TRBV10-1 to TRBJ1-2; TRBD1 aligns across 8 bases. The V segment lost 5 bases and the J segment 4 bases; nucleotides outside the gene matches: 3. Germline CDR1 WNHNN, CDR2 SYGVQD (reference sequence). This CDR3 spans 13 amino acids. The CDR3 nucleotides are TGCGCCAGCAGTCAAACAGGGGGCTATGGCTACACCTTC. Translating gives CASSQTGGYGYTF.

The CDR3 sequence is CASSLAGGNEKLFF. CDR3 in DNA: TGCGCCAGCAGCTTGGCCGGAGGGAATGAAAAACTGTTTTTT. The J gene is TRBJ1-4, the V gene TRBV5-1; D unresolved. CDR1 is SGHRS and CDR2 is YFSETQ in the germline V gene. The CDR3 length is 14 residues. Trimming left V 0 bases short and J 5 bases short, with 8 bases between.

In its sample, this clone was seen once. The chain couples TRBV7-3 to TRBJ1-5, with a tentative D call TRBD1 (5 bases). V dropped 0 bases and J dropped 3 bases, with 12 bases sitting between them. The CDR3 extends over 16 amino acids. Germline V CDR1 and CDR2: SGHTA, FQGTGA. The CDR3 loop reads CASSLTGQGDNQPQHF. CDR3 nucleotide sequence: TGTGCCAGCAGCTTAACGGGGCAGGGAGACAATCAGCCCCAGCATTTT.